The entry below gives a single T cell receptor (beta chain) sequence along with its context. In the original processing: Nucleated cell number was recorded as an estimate derived from reference gene primer amplification. Measured with immunoSEQ multiplex PCR; TCRdb has only the in-frame clones, and not every one. Clonal size and the V and J genes are those of that table, whereas D and trimming came from the DNA. The sample holds about 370,000 clones, more than 70% seen once. This CDR3 is 15 amino acids long. Losses at the gene ends were 5 bases for V and 0 bases for J; bases not matched to a gene: 7. Germline V CDR1 and CDR2: SGHRS, YFSETQ. The data were taken from a study of blood T cell repertoires in COVID-19. Whole-study context: Material from acute and convalescent COVID-19 was sourced from the United States, Italy and Spain.

The sequenced sample consisted of peripheral blood. This chain joins TRBV5-1 and TRBJ2-7, with TRBD1 identical over 8 bases. The origin of this receptor is a woman in her twenties or thirties with COVID-19, enrolled during active disease. CDR3 DNA: TGCGCCAGCAGGGTCCAGGGGGCTAGCTCCTACGAGCAGTACTTC. This codes for CASRVQGASSYEQYF.